These 16 T cell receptor beta chains were all obtained from the same sample, sequenced in a study of cytomegalovirus exposure and HLA in healthy donors. The PCR contained 60 Vbeta and 13 Jbeta primers. The protocol was immunoSEQ multiplex PCR, while the TCRdb copy is restricted to in-frame clones and leaves out a portion. The sample shows 150,000 to 200,000 clones, 80% to 90% of them seen only once. The specimen was PBMCs. These TCRs come from a girl aged 10-17 years in good health and CMV-seropositive.

This sequence joins TRBV19 and TRBJ1-2; TRBD1 agrees at 10 bases. This CDR3 region has 15 residues. V lost 6 bases to trimming and J lost 4 bases; unmatched junction nucleotides: 8. Germline-derived CDR1 and CDR2 are LNHDA and SQIVND (reference sequence). The DNA for the CDR3 is TGTGCCAGTAGGGACCCGGGACAGGGGACCTATGGCTACACCTTC. The encoded protein is CASRDPGQGTYGYTF.

The J gene is TRBJ1-2, the V gene TRBV29-1, with 7 bases lining up with TRBD1. The CDR3 extends over 12 amino acids. CDR1 SQVTM and CDR2 ANQGSEA come from the germline V gene. The junction had 6 bases not matched to a gene; V was cut back by 4 bases and J by 7 bases. CDR3 bases: TGCAGCGTTGTCAGGGGGGCTGGTGGCTACACCTTC. Amino acids: CSVVRGAGGYTF.

The chain carries TRBV19 and TRBJ1-1; D not certain. Germline V CDR1 and CDR2: LNHDA, SQIVND (reference sequence). The CDR3 runs to 13 residues. V lost 2 bases, J lost 5 bases, and 9 bases lay in between. CDR3 coding DNA: TGTGCCAGTAGTATATCAGACGGGACTGAAGCTTTCTTT. This encodes CASSISDGTEAFF. The complete variable domain, with remaining parts taken from reference TRBV19 and TRBJ1-1, reads DGGITQSPKYLFRKEGQNVTLSCEQNLNHDAMYWYRQDPGQGLRLIYYSQIVNDFQKGDIAEGYSVSREKKESFPLTVTSAQKNPTAFYLCASSISDGTEAFFGQGTRLTVV.

V and J are TRBV6-1 and TRBJ2-6; a weak D match, TRBD1 (5 bases). CDR3 size: 16 residues. Looked up from germline, CDR1 is MNHNS and CDR2 is SASEGT. Trimming stripped 4 bases from V and 4 bases from J, with 14 bases between. The CDR3 nucleotides are TGTGCCAGCAGTGCCCTTACAGGATCGGGGGCCAACGTCCTGACTTTC. Translated, it gives CASSALTGSGANVLTF.

This clone was detected a few times. This chain uses TRBV11-3 with TRBJ1-1, with TRBD1 identical over 7 bases. The V segment lost 1 base and the J segment 1 base; nucleotides outside the gene matches: 3. This CDR3 comprises 15 residues. Germline V CDR1 and CDR2: SGHNT, YENEEA. The CDR3 loop is CASSLGGGGNTEAFF. DNA for the CDR3: TGTGCCAGCAGCTTAGGAGGGGGCGGGAACACTGAAGCTTTCTTT.

The rearrangement uses TRBV5-4 and TRBJ2-7; 7 bases are a match to TRBD2. The CDR3 consists of 13 residues. The V gene's germline CDR1 is SGHNT and CDR2 YYREEE (reference sequence). Trimming took 0 bases from V and 7 from J; bases not matched to a gene: 4. The CDR3 region has the DNA TGTGCCAGCAGCTTGGAGCGGGGACGGGAGCAGTACTTC. Encoded protein: CASSLERGREQYF.

The genes are TRBV6-1 and TRBJ1-1; TRBD1 aligns across 7 bases. The CDR3 totals 13 residues. Germline CDR1 and CDR2: MNHNS and SASEGT. V lost 5 bases, J lost 3 bases, and 3 bases stayed unmatched. CDR3 loop: CASSPTGYTEAFF. CDR3 nucleotide sequence: TGTGCCAGCAGTCCGACAGGGTACACTGAAGCTTTCTTT.

The V and J genes are TRBV7-8 and TRBJ1-5, with 9 bases lining up with TRBD1. Germline assignment: CDR1 SGHVS and CDR2 FQNEAQ. V dropped 4 bases and J dropped 0; count of bases not matched to a gene: 7. This CDR3 has 17 amino acids. The CDR3 DNA reads as TGTGCCAGCAGCTCCCGGACAGGGGAGATTAGCAATCAGCCCCAGCATTTT. Protein product: CASSSRTGEISNQPQHF.

The chain links TRBV7-6 to TRBJ1-5; tentative D call: TRBD1 (5 bases). The CDR3 contains 14 residues. The germline gives CDR1 SGHVS, CDR2 FNYEAQ. The V gene lost 5 bases and the J gene lost 4 bases, with 12 bases spanning the gap. CDR3 loop: CASSRQGGNQPQHF. DNA for the CDR3: TGTGCCAGCAGCCGGCAGGGAGGGAATCAGCCCCAGCATTTT.

This chain joins TRBV4-1 and TRBJ1-1; D may be TRBD1 (5 bases). Germline V CDR1 and CDR2: MGHRA, YSYEKL. With 1 base removed from V and 3 bases from J, the gap between germline ends came to 12 bases. The CDR3 covers 15 residues. CDR3 amino acids: CASSQVSREDTEAFF. The CDR3 nucleotides are TGCGCCAGCAGCCAAGTATCCAGGGAGGACACTGAAGCTTTCTTT.

This clone was counted once. The chain combines TRBV29-1 with TRBJ1-2; 8 bases agree with TRBD1. Germline trimming cut 7 bases from V and 3 bases from J; bases unmatched to any gene: 4. The CDR3 length is 12 residues. Germline V gives CDR1 SQVTM, CDR2 ANQGSEA. The CDR3 DNA follows: TGCAGCGCCTCGGACAGGGACTATGGCTACACCTTC. Translation gives CSASDRDYGYTF.

In its sample, this clone was seen once. The chain carries TRBV5-1 and TRBJ2-7; no clear D gene. Germline loops: CDR1 SGHRS, CDR2 YFSETQ. V lost 7 bases to trimming and J lost 6 bases, with 32 bases between them. The CDR3 is 18 residues long. The CDR3 sequence is CASRLSESIATSTGEQYF. The CDR3 nucleotides are TGCGCCAGCCGATTAAGTGAATCGATAGCCACCTCCACCGGCGAGCAGTACTTC.

The chain recombines TRBV4-1 with TRBJ2-7; 9 nucleotides match TRBD2. Per germline, CDR1 MGHRA and CDR2 YSYEKL. J was trimmed by 4 bases and V by 0 bases; bases with no gene match: 13. This CDR3 has 18 residues. CDR3 residues: CASSQDRSGASGMYEQYF. As DNA, the CDR3 is TGCGCCAGCAGCCAAGATAGGTCTGGGGCTAGCGGGATGTACGAGCAGTACTTC.

The chain links TRBV6-6 to TRBJ1-1; D may be TRBD1 (5 bases). The CDR3 is 15 amino acids. Germline CDR1 is MNHNY and CDR2 is SVGAGI (reference sequence). V was pared by 6 bases and J by 2 bases, with 16 bases between. CDR3 residues: CASSSFGGVNTEAFF. The DNA for the CDR3 is TGTGCCAGCAGCTCCTTCGGGGGGGTTAACACTGAAGCTTTCTTT.

This clone came up once. This chain connects TRBV5-6 to TRBJ2-1; 9 bases fit TRBD1. Trimming removed 4 bases from V and 7 bases from J; junction bases left unmatched: 12. Germline V lookup: CDR1 SGHDT, CDR2 YYEEEE. This CDR3 comprises 16 residues. CDR3 nucleotide sequence: TGTGCCAGCAGCATCTATGGACAGGGGTCTCGAAATGAGCAGTTCTTC. It encodes CASSIYGQGSRNEQFF.

The chain has TRBV28 and TRBJ2-1, with 9 nucleotides matching TRBD2. The CDR3 is 14 amino acids. Germline assignment: CDR1 MDHEN and CDR2 SYDVKM. V lost 2 bases and J lost 10; bases outside the gene matches: 6. The CDR3 region is CASSLGAGGGEQFF. The CDR3 DNA reads TGTGCCAGCAGTTTAGGGGCGGGGGGGGGAGAGCAGTTCTTC.